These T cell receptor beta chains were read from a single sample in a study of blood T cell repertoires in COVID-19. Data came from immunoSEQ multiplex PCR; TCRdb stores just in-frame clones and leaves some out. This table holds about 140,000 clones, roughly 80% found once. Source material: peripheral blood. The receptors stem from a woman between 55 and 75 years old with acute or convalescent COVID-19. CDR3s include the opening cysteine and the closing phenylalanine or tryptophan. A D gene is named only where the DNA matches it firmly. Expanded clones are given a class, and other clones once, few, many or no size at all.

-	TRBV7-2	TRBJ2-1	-	TGTGCCAGCAGCCACGATCTAGCCCGCGGCGAGCAGTTCTTC	CASSHDLARGEQFF
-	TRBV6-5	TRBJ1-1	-	TGTGCCAGCAGGGGCAGGGTATCAGGGAACACTGAAGCTTTCTTT	CASRGRVSGNTEAFF
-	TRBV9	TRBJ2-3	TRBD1	TGTGCCAGCAGCGCCGCCGGGACAGGGGGAGATATTTTGGCAGATACGCAGTATTTT	CASSAAGTGGDILADTQYF
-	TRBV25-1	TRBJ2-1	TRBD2	TGTGCCAGCAGCTACGCCCCGAGCGGGAGAGGCAATGAGCAGTTCTTC	CASSYAPSGRGNEQFF
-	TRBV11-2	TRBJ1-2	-	TGTGCCAGCAGCTTCAGCGGGACTTATTATGGCTACACCTTC	CASSFSGTYYGYTF
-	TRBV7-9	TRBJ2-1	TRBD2	TGTGCCAGCAGCTGGTTTAAGGGACTAGCGGGGGACAATGAGCAGTTCTTC	CASSWFKGLAGDNEQFF
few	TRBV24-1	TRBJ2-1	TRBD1	TGTGCCACCAGTGATCCGCCAGGGACAGGGGCATACAATGAGCAGTTCTTC	CATSDPPGTGAYNEQFF
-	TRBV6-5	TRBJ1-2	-	TGTGCCAGCAGTTACTCGTTTCAGGGCTATGGCTACACCTTC	CASSYSFQGYGYTF
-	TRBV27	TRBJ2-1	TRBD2	TGTGCCAGCAAAATAGGACTAGCGTTAGGGTTAGGGAATGAGCAGTTCTTC	CASKIGLALGLGNEQFF
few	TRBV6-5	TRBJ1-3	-	TGTGCCAGCGGACAGTCTGGAAACACCATATATTTT	CASGQSGNTIYF
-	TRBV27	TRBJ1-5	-	TGTGCCAGCAGCCTACAGGGTAAGGGACAGCCCCAGCATTTT	CASSLQGKGQPQHF
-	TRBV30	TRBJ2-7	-	TGTGCCACCCAGCGACTAAGCTCCTACGAGCAGTACTTC	CATQRLSSYEQYF
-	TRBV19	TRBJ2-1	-	TGTGCCAGTAGTATTGTTTTTCGGCTAGTAACTTACAATGAGCAGTTCTTC	CASSIVFRLVTYNEQFF
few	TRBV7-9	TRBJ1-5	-	TGTGCCAGCAGCTCGACAAATCAGCCCCAGCATTTT	CASSSTNQPQHF
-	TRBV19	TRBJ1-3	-	TGTGCCAGTAGTATAGTGGCAGCTGGAAACACCATATATTTT	CASSIVAAGNTIYF
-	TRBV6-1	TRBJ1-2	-	TGTGCCAGCAGTGAAGGGGACTGGGGCTACACCTTC	CASSEGDWGYTF